This TCR beta chain was identified in a study of vaccination effects on CD4 cells after COVID-19. Antigen-specific CD4+ T cells expanded by the ViraFEST assay with viral peptide pools were then sequenced. Cells that had been cultured for 10 days were the source of isolated CD4+ T cells. TCRdb keeps only in-frame clones here, not all; method: immunoSEQ multiplex PCR. The sample gives tens of thousands of clones, roughly 80% of which show up once; 1.5% to 2% is in the top ten. As concerns this clone: What it binds is not known.

This TCR was recovered from a human donor who received a COVID-19 vaccine. Material: CD4+ T cells from PBMCs cultured with HCoV-229E spike peptides, obtained before COVID-19 vaccination.

The CDR3 here is CASSVLSGSTDTQYF. The DNA for the CDR3 is TGTGCCAGCAGCGTTCTTAGCGGGAGCACAGATACGCAGTATTTT. The chain combines TRBV9 with TRBJ2-3; 7 nucleotides agree with TRBD2. The germline gives CDR1 SGDLS, CDR2 YYNGEE. Trimming cost V 2 bases and J 0 bases; bases outside gene matches: 3. The CDR3 totals 15 residues.